The 8 T cell receptor beta chains below come from one sample, sequenced in a study of T cells in Graves' hyperthyroidism and ophthalmopathy. Regions amplified from RNA transcripts were the TCR beta CDR3 regions. HTBI primers drove first-round RT-PCR of the TCR CDR3. Each CDR3 protein gets one entry after TCRdb re-called the multiplex PCR reads with MiXCR. The sample includes hundreds of thousands of distinct CDR3 sequences, approximately 16% of them seen just once. The source material was blood. Receptors were obtained from a woman aged 55-69 years with Graves' ophthalmopathy.

This clonotype was recorded many times. This chain links TRBV30 with TRBJ2-3; no clear D. V gave up 3 bases and J gave up 1 base, with 8 bases separating them. This CDR3 is built from 13 residues. CDR1 GTSNPN and CDR2 SVGIG come from the germline V gene (reference sequence). This chain's CDR3 is CAWSTKGTDTQYF. In nucleotides, the CDR3 is TGTGCCTGGAGCACCAAAGGCACAGATACGCAGTATTTT.

This clonotype was counted many times. The chain recombines TRBV4-1 with TRBJ1-6; 8 bases align to TRBD1. The trim removed 0 bases at V and 7 bases at J, leaving 8 bases unmatched. Germline V gives CDR1 MGHRA, CDR2 YSYEKL. This CDR3 contains 17 residues. DNA for the CDR3: TGCGCCAGCAGCCAAGATCCCCCAGGGGGCCTCAATTCACCCCTCCACTTT. It is translated as CASSQDPPGGLNSPLHF.

At least ten counts were recorded for this clonotype. CDR3 residues: CASSTTRSNEQFF. CDR3 DNA sequence: TGTGCCAGCAGTACGACAAGGAGTAACGAGCAGTTCTTC. V is TRBV28 and J is TRBJ2-1; no clear D. Germline V gene sequence: CDR1 MDHEN, CDR2 SYDVKM. This CDR3 is built from 13 residues. V was clipped by 5 bases and J by 10 bases, with 15 bases between them.

There are many counts of this clonotype. The chain links TRBV27 to TRBJ2-1; 11 bases fit TRBD2. Germline V gives CDR1 MNHEY, CDR2 SMNVEV (reference sequence). This CDR3 is built from 15 residues. The ends lost 5 bases at V and 2 bases at J; junction bases unmatched: 2. The CDR3 loop is CASSTLAGAYNEQFF. Written as DNA, the CDR3 is TGTGCCAGCAGTACACTAGCGGGAGCCTACAATGAGCAGTTCTTC.

Ten or more counts support this clonotype. The V call is TRBV7-2, the J call TRBJ2-1; 12 bases are a match to TRBD1. With 5 bases clipped from V and 8 bases from J, the junction kept 7 bases outside the gene matches. The CDR3 runs 15 residues. CDR1 is SGHTA and CDR2 is FQGNSA in the germline V gene. This CDR3 is CASSLRDRGRDEQFF. DNA for the CDR3: TGTGCCAGCAGCCTCCGGGACAGGGGGCGGGATGAGCAGTTCTTC. Using reference TRBV7-2 and TRBJ2-1 for the parts outside the CDR3, the full variable domain is GAGVSQSPSNKVTEKGKDVELRCDPISGHTALYWYRQSLGQGLEFLIYFQGNSAPDKSGLPSDRFSAERTGGSVSTLTIQRTQQEDSAVYLCASSLRDRGRDEQFFGPGTRLTVL.

The chain's CDR3 is CASSEGQFYGYTF. As DNA, the CDR3 is TGTGCCAGCAGTGAGGGACAGTTCTATGGCTACACCTTC. The V call is TRBV12-3 or TRBV12-4, the J call TRBJ1-2; 7 nucleotides align to TRBD1. Trimming took 5 bases from V and 4 from J; bases not matched to a gene: 4. The CDR3 consists of 13 residues.

In its sample, this clonotype was seen a few times. This could be a read error, since a much larger clone is one nucleotide away. V gene TRBV20-1 combines with J gene TRBJ2-7; possibly TRBD2 for D (6 bases). Germline CDR1 and CDR2: DFQATT and SNEGSKA (reference sequence). This CDR3 spans 16 amino acids. CDR3 bases: TGCAGTACTAGAGATCCGGGGACTCGTTACTCCTACGAGCAGTACTTC. Amino acids: CSTRDPGTRYSYEQYF.

Ten or more counts support this clonotype. The chain has TRBV27 and TRBJ2-2; no definite D call. There are 13 residues in the CDR3. V was cut by 4 bases and J by 5 bases, with 8 bases left in between. Germline V gene lookup returns CDR1 MNHEY and CDR2 SMNVEV (reference sequence). The CDR3 here is CASSWVFTGELFF. DNA for the CDR3: TGTGCCAGCAGTTGGGTGTTTACCGGGGAGCTGTTTTTT.